This TCR beta chain emerged from a study of T cell responses to AZD1222 COVID-19 vaccine. Across the whole study: Second-dose schedules of about 4 or about 12 weeks were combined.

This table comes from immunoSEQ multiplex PCR, and its TCRdb copy is limited to in-frame clones, with some not included. This table has roughly 49,000 clones, over 65% appearing once. The CDR3 length is 16 residues. The V gene's germline CDR1 is MDHEN and CDR2 SYDVKM. Unmatched junction bases numbered 6, after V lost 1 base and J lost 3 bases. As concerns this clone: Its matching antigen is unknown.

Study-wide results and caveats: Repertoires were sampled only after the peak T cell response.

The V and J genes are TRBV28 and TRBJ1-2; 9 bases line up with TRBD1. This TCR was recovered from an adult in good health. The sample was peripheral blood, taken on day 0 of AZD1222 vaccination. The DNA for the CDR3 is TGTGCCAGCAGTTTATTCGGACAGGGGTTGCACTATGGCTACACCTTC. Its protein product is CASSLFGQGLHYGYTF.